The entry that follows covers one TCR beta chain sequence. Its antigen remains unidentified. This sample was taken from a study of cytomegalovirus exposure and HLA in healthy donors. The study sampled nominally healthy donors, though unrecorded immune exposures were likely. Study observations and caveats: Later on, a genetic analysis was performed. It linked a missense variant in DCLRE1C with V- and J-gene trimming of TCR beta. The study assumed roughly uniform donor sequencing depth for presence/absence analyses.

The germline V and J ends were trimmed by 0 bases and 0 bases, with 4 bases remaining between them. The V gene's germline CDR1 is GTSNPN and CDR2 SVGIG (reference sequence). This CDR3 is built from 13 residues. PCR primers comprised 60 Vbeta and 13 Jbeta primers. Data came from immunoSEQ multiplex PCR; TCRdb stores just in-frame clones and leaves some out. This sample has roughly 130,000 clones, with about four fifths found just once. Specimen: PBMCs. This clonotype was obtained from a man between 18 and 35 years old in good health and CMV-seronegative. The gene calls are TRBV30 and TRBJ2-3; no reliable D call. In DNA, the CDR3 is TGTGCCTGGAGTGTCTTAAGCACAGATACGCAGTATTTT. It encodes CAWSVLSTDTQYF.